Following are 17 T cell receptor beta chains from one sample sequenced in a study of blood T cell repertoires in COVID-19 (TCRdb year 2020). Libraries came from the immunoSEQ multiplex PCR assay. Imported from immuneACCESS, the table was reduced by TCRdb to in-frame sequences with V and J called. These copies leave out some clones; in studies compared against another copy, an unresolved V gene accounts for under half, and the cause of the remainder is not known. Across this sample there are about 110,000 clones, with 84% seen only once. The ten largest clones capture under 7% of the sample. Sequencing used peripheral blood. The receptors were sampled from a woman in her 50s with acute or convalescent COVID-19.

This CDR3 is CASRPDRLPVAFF. CDR3 DNA sequence: TGTGCCAGCAGACCGGACAGGCTACCTGTGGCTTTCTTT. The rearrangement links TRBV2 to TRBJ1-1; 7 bases are a match to TRBD1. The junction had 12 bases not matched to a gene; V was cut back by 6 bases and J by 11 bases. Looked up from germline, CDR1 is SNHLY and CDR2 is FYNNEI. This CDR3 region has 13 residues.

V and J are TRBV7-9 and TRBJ1-1; D is unresolved. The ends were cut back, 4 bases at V and 8 bases at J, with 14 bases in the middle. Germline V gives CDR1 SEHNR, CDR2 FQNEAQ (reference sequence). This CDR3 has 13 amino acids. CDR3 sequence: CASSSSHGGEAFF. CDR3 coding DNA: TGTGCCAGCAGCTCCTCCCATGGCGGAGAAGCTTTCTTT. Complete variable domain (other parts from reference TRBV7-9 and TRBJ1-1): DTGVSQNPRHKITKRGQNVTFRCDPISEHNRLYWYRQTLGQGPEFLTYFQNEAQLEKSRLLSDRFSAERPKGSFSTLEIQRTEQGDSAMYLCASSSSHGGEAFFGQGTRLTVV.

This rearrangement joins TRBV11-3 to TRBJ2-3; 12 positions match TRBD2. CDR3 length: 16 residues. V lost 4 bases and J lost 0; bases outside the gene matches: 2. Germline V lookup: CDR1 SGHNT, CDR2 YENEEA. CDR3 DNA sequence: TGTGCCAGCAGCTCTCTAGCGGGGGGGAGCACAGATACGCAGTATTTT. The encoded protein is CASSSLAGGSTDTQYF.

This chain joins TRBV15 and TRBJ2-3; no clear D gene. CDR3 length: 14 amino acids. Germline V gene data show CDR1 as LNHNV and CDR2 as YYDKDF (reference sequence). V dropped 0 bases and J dropped 4 bases, with 8 bases sitting between them. The DNA for the CDR3 is TGTGCCACCAGCAGAGACCGGTACCCAGATACGCAGTATTTT. Translating it yields CATSRDRYPDTQYF.

This chain uses TRBV18 with TRBJ2-1; 8 bases align to TRBD1. The length of the CDR3 is 16 residues. Trimming removed 5 bases from V and 5 bases from J; junction bases left unmatched: 11. Germline CDR1 and CDR2: KGHSH and LQKENI. The CDR3 DNA reads TGTGCCAGCTCAAACAAACGGACAGGGCCGGACAATGAGCAGTTCTTC. It yields the protein CASSNKRTGPDNEQFF.

The genes are TRBV6-6 and TRBJ2-7; TRBD2 might be the D (6 bases). The CDR3 is made up of 15 amino acids. V shed 6 bases and J shed 1 base, with 16 bases lying between them. CDR1 and CDR2 from the germline V gene are MNHNY and SVGAGI (reference sequence). The CDR3 DNA is TGTGCCAGCAGGCCCCCTAGCGCCCTTTCCTACGAGCAGTACTTC. This translates into CASRPPSALSYEQYF.

CDR3 residues: CASSFTGLAGELFF. In nucleotides, the CDR3 is TGTGCCAGCAGCTTCACAGGTTTGGCCGGGGAGCTGTTTTTT. The chain recombines TRBV11-3 with TRBJ2-2; a possible D gene is TRBD1 (5 bases). This CDR3 has 14 amino acids. Germline values: CDR1 SGHNT, CDR2 YENEEA. Trimming took off 3 bases at V and 6 bases at J, with 11 bases between the two ends.

This clone appeared a single time. The chain employs TRBV6-6 and TRBJ2-2; 7 positions agree with TRBD2. Losses at the gene ends were 2 bases for V and 8 bases for J; bases not matched to a gene: 8. The germline V gene has CDR1 MNHNY and CDR2 SVGAGI (reference sequence). This CDR3 has 15 residues. CDR3 protein: CASSYGEGFEGELFF. The CDR3 DNA is TGTGCCAGCAGTTACGGGGAGGGCTTCGAGGGGGAGCTGTTTTTT.

The chain carries TRBV6-4 and TRBJ2-2, with 10 bases aligning to TRBD2. Germline V gene data show CDR1 as MRHNA and CDR2 as SNTAGT. This CDR3 region has 19 residues. J gave up 1 base and V 4 bases, and 12 bases lay outside the gene matches. CDR3 region: CASSASPLAGALNTGELFF. DNA for the CDR3: TGTGCCAGCAGTGCCTCCCCCCTAGCGGGGGCCTTGAACACCGGGGAGCTGTTTTTT.

The chain employs TRBV7-3 and TRBJ2-3; 9 nucleotides agree with TRBD2. This CDR3 has 18 residues. The ends lost 5 bases at V and 1 base at J; junction bases unmatched: 13. The germline CDR1 and CDR2 sequences are SGHTA and FQGTGA. This CDR3 is CASSPLRAGGGGTDTQYF. CDR3 sequence (DNA): TGTGCCAGCAGCCCGCTCCGGGCGGGCGGGGGGGGCACAGATACGCAGTATTTT.

The V call is TRBV10-3, the J call TRBJ1-1; D is undetermined. The CDR3 extends over 12 amino acids. The germline V gene has CDR1 ENHRY and CDR2 SYGVKD. V dropped 7 bases and J dropped 1 base, with 7 bases sitting between them. This CDR3 is CAINSKNTEAFF. DNA of the CDR3: TGTGCCATCAATTCAAAGAACACTGAAGCTTTCTTT.

The gene calls are TRBV6-5 and TRBJ1-4; TRBD1 is a possible D gene (5 bases). This CDR3 has 13 residues. Germline V gene data show CDR1 as MNHEY and CDR2 as SVGAGI. Here the CDR3 DNA reads TGTGCGGGGGGGGAAACAACTAATGAAAAACTGTTTTTT. Translating it yields CAGGETTNEKLFF.

In its sample, this clone was seen a few times. Other DNA variants within this sample encode the same CDR3. The chain uses TRBV19 and TRBJ1-5, with D uncertain. The CDR3 spans 14 residues. CDR1 is LNHDA and CDR2 is SQIVND in the germline V gene (reference sequence). Trimming shortened V by 3 bases and J by 1 base, and 7 bases separated the two germline ends. The DNA for the CDR3 is TGTGCCAGTAGTATCGGAGGGAGCAATCAGCCCCAGCATTTT. Amino acids: CASSIGGSNQPQHF.

The chain is built from TRBV5-5 and TRBJ1-3, with D possibly TRBD1 on 5 matching bases. V was cut by 0 bases and J by 1 base, with 11 bases left in between. CDR3 length equals 16 residues. The V gene's germline CDR1 is SGHKS and CDR2 YYEKEE (reference sequence). CDR3 in amino acids: CASSLEVRQSGNTIYF. In DNA, the CDR3 is TGTGCCAGCAGCTTGGAAGTCCGACAGTCTGGAAACACCATATATTTT.

The V call is TRBV27, the J call TRBJ1-5; D is undetermined. Germline CDR1 MNHEY, CDR2 SMNVEV (reference sequence). V shed 5 bases and J shed 4 bases, with 3 bases lying between them. This CDR3 has 11 amino acids. The CDR3 nucleotides read TGTGCCAGCAGTCGTAATCAGCCCCAGCATTTT. This codes for CASSRNQPQHF.

V and J are TRBV5-1 and TRBJ2-1; D is possibly TRBD1 (5 bases). Germline CDR1 reads SGHRS; CDR2 reads YFSETQ. The length of the CDR3 is 14 residues. With 3 bases removed from V and 4 bases from J, the gap between germline ends came to 11 bases. The CDR3 protein is CASSSRQTYNEQFF. The CDR3 coding sequence is TGCGCCAGCAGCTCGCGACAGACTTACAATGAGCAGTTCTTC.

The chain is built from TRBV7-2 and TRBJ2-1; D gene unclear. Looked up from germline, CDR1 is SGHTA and CDR2 is FQGNSA. The V end was cut by 5 bases, the J end by 5 bases, with 7 bases between. The CDR3 has 12 amino acids. The CDR3 loop reads CASSRYNNEQFF. In nucleotides, the CDR3 is TGTGCCAGCAGCCGTTATAACAATGAGCAGTTCTTC.